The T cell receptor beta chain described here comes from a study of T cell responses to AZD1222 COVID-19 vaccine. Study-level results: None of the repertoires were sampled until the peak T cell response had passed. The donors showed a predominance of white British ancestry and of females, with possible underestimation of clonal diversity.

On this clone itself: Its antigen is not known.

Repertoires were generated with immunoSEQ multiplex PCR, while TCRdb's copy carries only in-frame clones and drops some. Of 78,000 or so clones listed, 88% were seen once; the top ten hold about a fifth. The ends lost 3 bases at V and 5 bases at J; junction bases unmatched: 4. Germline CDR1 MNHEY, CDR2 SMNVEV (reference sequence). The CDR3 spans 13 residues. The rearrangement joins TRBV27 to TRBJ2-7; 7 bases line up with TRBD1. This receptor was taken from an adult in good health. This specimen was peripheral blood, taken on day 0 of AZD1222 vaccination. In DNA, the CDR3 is TGTGCCAGCAGTTTTTTCGGACAGGACGAGCAGTACTTC. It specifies CASSFFGQDEQYF.